The 30 T cell receptor beta chains listed next were all sequenced from one sample in a study of T cells after somatic rescue of genetic block (dated by TCRdb to the early 2020s). The library was built by means of the immunoSEQ multiplex PCR assay. Entries here come from immuneACCESS through TCRdb and include only in-frame sequences with V and J called. Some clones fail to appear in such tables; in the studies checked, an unresolved V gene covers under half of the shortfall, and the cause of the remainder is unknown. This sample has about 15,000 clones in its table, and 72% of those were observed once. Over 12% of the sample is in the top ten clones. The source material was peripheral blood mononuclear cells (PBMCs). Receptors originate from a boy younger than 18.

The chain combines TRBV19 with TRBJ1-4, with unresolved D. The CDR3 totals 15 residues. Germline values: CDR1 LNHDA, CDR2 SQIVND (reference sequence). V was clipped by 1 base and J by 9 bases, with 15 bases between them. The CDR3 region has the DNA TGTGCCAGTAGTATAGGTCACGGACTTTTGAAAAAACTGTTTTTT. Translated: CASSIGHGLLKKLFF.

The chain is built from TRBV28 and TRBJ2-7, with D perhaps matching TRBD1 (5 bases). CDR3 size: 15 residues. CDR1 and CDR2 from the germline V gene are MDHEN and SYDVKM. V lost 3 bases and J 0 bases, leaving 12 bases between the germline ends. DNA for the CDR3: TGTGCCAGCAGTTTCCCTAGGGGCCCCTCCTACGAGCAGTACTTC. It yields the protein CASSFPRGPSYEQYF.

V and J are TRBV9 and TRBJ2-7, with D perhaps TRBD2 (6 bases). Germline CDR1 and CDR2: SGDLS and YYNGEE. CDR3 size: 15 residues. The V and J ends lost 3 bases and 5 bases respectively, with 18 bases between them. The CDR3 nucleotides are TGTGCCAGCAGCGAGGGGAGGAGGGGACTCGACGAGCAGTACTTC. It codes for CASSEGRRGLDEQYF. Based on the CDR3 plus reference TRBV9 and TRBJ2-7, the full variable domain is DSGVTQTPKHLITATGQRVTLRCSPRSGDLSVYWYQQSLDQGLQFLIQYYNGEERAKGNILERFSAQQFPDLHSELNLSSLELGDSALYFCASSEGRRGLDEQYFGPGTRLTVT.

The chain couples TRBV5-1 to TRBJ1-3, with 7 bases lining up with TRBD1. This CDR3 is built from 16 residues. The germline gives CDR1 SGHRS, CDR2 YFSETQ. V trimming: 0 bases; J trimming: 0 bases; junction bases outside the gene matches: 3. The DNA of the CDR3 is TGCGCCAGCAGCTTGGCGTCAGGGGGCTCTGGAAACACCATATATTTT. It is translated as CASSLASGGSGNTIYF.

The CDR3 bases are TGTGCCAGTAGTATTCTCACTAGCGGTGAGCAGTTCTTC. This gives the protein CASSILTSGEQFF. The chain joins TRBV19 to TRBJ2-1, with TRBD2 matching 8 bases. The CDR3 has 13 residues. The V gene end was trimmed by 3 bases and the J gene end by 9 bases; junction bases not matched to a gene: 4. Germline assignment: CDR1 LNHDA and CDR2 SQIVND (reference sequence).

The rearrangement uses TRBV30 and TRBJ1-5, with 7 bases that match TRBD1. This CDR3 is built from 16 residues. V shed 0 bases and J 0 bases; nucleotides not matched to a gene: 5. CDR1 and CDR2 from the germline V gene are GTSNPN and SVGIG (reference sequence). The CDR3 reads CAWSVQGLYSNQPQHF. The CDR3 nucleotides are TGTGCCTGGAGTGTACAGGGGCTTTATAGCAATCAGCCCCAGCATTTT.

The genes are TRBV27 and TRBJ2-7; weak D call: TRBD1 (6 bases). The germline CDR1 and CDR2 sequences are MNHEY and SMNVEV (reference sequence). The length of the CDR3 is 12 residues. V shed 8 bases and J shed 5 bases, with 13 bases lying between them. The CDR3 coding sequence is TGTGCCAGCCCCGGACAGTCTCACGAGCAGTACTTC. This codes for CASPGQSHEQYF.

In this sample, this clone turned up a few times. The chain couples TRBV6-4 to TRBJ2-1; TRBD2 matches at 11 bases. There are 17 residues in the CDR3. After removal of 2 bases from V and 3 bases from J, the junction contained 6 bases not matched to a gene. Germline values: CDR1 MRHNA, CDR2 SNTAGT. The CDR3 protein is CASSDGAGTSGYNEQFF. As DNA, the CDR3 is TGTGCCAGCAGTGACGGAGCCGGGACTAGCGGCTACAATGAGCAGTTCTTC.

V usage is TRBV5-1 and J usage is TRBJ1-1; TRBD1 might be the D (6 bases). V was clipped by 1 base and J by 4 bases, with 11 bases between them. CDR3 length equals 14 residues. The germline V gene has CDR1 SGHRS and CDR2 YFSETQ. The CDR3 nucleotides are TGCGCCAGCAGCTTGCGAGGGGGTGGCACTGAAGCTTTCTTT. This gives the protein CASSLRGGGTEAFF.

The rearrangement uses TRBV13 and TRBJ1-2, with D uncertain. Germline CDR1 is PRHDT and CDR2 is FYEKMQ (reference sequence). V lost 1 base, J lost 8 bases, and 8 bases lay in between. The length of the CDR3 is 12 residues. The CDR3 DNA reads TGTGCCAGCAGCTTAGTGAGGGAAGGCTACACCTTC. This sequence encodes CASSLVREGYTF.

This clone has a single count. The V and J genes are TRBV19 and TRBJ1-3; D uncertain. The germline V gene encodes CDR1 LNHDA and CDR2 SQIVND (reference sequence). This CDR3 is built from 13 residues. The V and J ends lost 9 bases and 4 bases respectively, with 13 bases between them. DNA of the CDR3: TGTGCCAGCTCCACGTTACTCGGAAACACCATATATTTT. Amino acid sequence: CASSTLLGNTIYF.

The V gene is TRBV6-5, the J gene TRBJ1-5; 9 bases agree with TRBD1. The CDR3 length is 15 residues. Germline CDR1 and CDR2: MNHEY and SVGAGI. V was clipped by 6 bases and J by 3 bases; unmatched bases: 6. CDR3 amino acids: CASRADRGNNQPQHF. CDR3 DNA: TGTGCCAGCAGAGCGGACAGGGGAAACAATCAGCCCCAGCATTTT.

V is TRBV30 and J is TRBJ1-5; D not resolved. The CDR3 contains 13 residues. Germline V lookup: CDR1 GTSNPN, CDR2 SVGIG (reference sequence). V lost 2 bases to trimming and J lost 0 bases, with 5 bases between them. The CDR3: CAWSRHSNQPQHF. CDR3 nucleotides: TGTGCCTGGAGTCGCCATAGCAATCAGCCCCAGCATTTT. Together with reference TRBV30 and TRBJ1-5, the CDR3 gives the full variable domain: SQTIHQWPATLVQPVGSPLSLECTVEGTSNPNLYWYRQAAGRGLQLLFYSVGIGQISSEVPQNLSASRPQDRQFILSSKKLLLSDSGFYLCAWSRHSNQPQHFGDGTRLSIL.

The J gene is TRBJ1-1, the V gene TRBV6-6; D possibly corresponds to TRBD1 (5 bases). Trimming left V 0 bases short and J 1 base short, with 12 bases between. Looked up from germline, CDR1 is MNHNY and CDR2 is SVGAGI (reference sequence). The CDR3 extends over 16 amino acids. The CDR3 region has the DNA TGTGCCAGCAGTTACTCGTCCGGGGGTGGGAACACTGAAGCTTTCTTT. Its protein product is CASSYSSGGGNTEAFF.

The gene calls are TRBV30 and TRBJ1-2, with 7 bases lining up with TRBD1. This CDR3 is built from 12 residues. Germline-derived CDR1 and CDR2 are GTSNPN and SVGIG (reference sequence). V trimming: 4 bases; J trimming: 6 bases; junction bases outside the gene matches: 5. The CDR3, as DNA: TGTGCCTGGATTGAAGGGGGCGATGGCTACACCTTC. It specifies CAWIEGGDGYTF.

This clone ranks as large (0.1 to 1%). The chain joins TRBV6-6 to TRBJ2-7, with TRBD2 matching 7 bases. The CDR3 covers 12 residues. Looked up from germline, CDR1 is MNHNY and CDR2 is SVGAGI (reference sequence). The junction had 1 base not matched to a gene; V was cut back by 2 bases and J by 6 bases. CDR3 bases: TGTGCCAGCAGTTACCCGGGAGGCGAGCAGTACTTC. Protein: CASSYPGGEQYF.

The chain joins TRBV10-3 to TRBJ2-7; 12 positions agree with TRBD1. V lost 5 bases to trimming and J lost 2 bases; unmatched junction nucleotides: 7. Germline V gene lookup returns CDR1 ENHRY and CDR2 SYGVKD. The CDR3 has 16 amino acids. CDR3 bases: TGTGCCATCAGTTATCTCCGGGACAGGGGGCCCTACGAGCAGTACTTC. Translation: CAISYLRDRGPYEQYF.

The CDR3 DNA follows: TGTGCCAGCAGTTCTGGACCTATTTCAGCCTACAATGAGCAGTTCTTC. The encoded protein is CASSSGPISAYNEQFF. This chain links TRBV28 with TRBJ2-1; D is undetermined. V dropped 4 bases and J dropped 2 bases, with 15 bases sitting between them. CDR1 is MDHEN and CDR2 is SYDVKM in the germline V gene. The CDR3 length is 16 residues.

The V and J genes are TRBV19 and TRBJ2-5; D is possibly TRBD1 or TRBD2 (5 bases each). The closer fit of TRBJ2-7 to the DNA end suggests the J call may be wrong. The CDR3 is 15 amino acids. Germline V gives CDR1 LNHDA, CDR2 SQIVND (reference sequence). The CDR3 DNA sequence: TGTGCCAGTTCCCGGGTTTCCGGGACCTACTACGAGCAGTACTTC. Protein: CASSRVSGTYYEQYF.

This clone came up a few times. The chain uses TRBV5-1 and TRBJ1-1; D gene ambiguous. V shed 1 base and J shed 4 bases, with 14 bases lying between them. Germline CDR1 is SGHRS and CDR2 is YFSETQ. The CDR3 runs to 15 residues. The chain's CDR3 is CASSLTVGWVTEAFF. CDR3 bases: TGCGCCAGCAGCTTGACAGTCGGGTGGGTCACTGAAGCTTTCTTT.

J is TRBJ2-3 and V is TRBV5-1, with 8 bases lining up with TRBD1. The V segment lost 2 bases and the J segment 3 bases; nucleotides outside the gene matches: 8. Germline-derived CDR1 and CDR2 are SGHRS and YFSETQ. This CDR3 contains 16 residues. CDR3 loop: CASSLRGQGSTDTQYF. Here the CDR3 DNA reads TGCGCCAGCAGCTTAAGAGGACAGGGTAGTACAGATACGCAGTATTTT. Supplemented by reference TRBV5-1 and TRBJ2-3, the full variable domain reads KAGVTQTPRYLIKTRGQQVTLSCSPISGHRSVSWYQQTPGQGLQFLFEYFSETQRNKGNFPGRFSGRQFSNSRSEMNVSTLELGDSALYLCASSLRGQGSTDTQYFGPGTRLTVL.

The gene calls are TRBV6-5 and TRBJ2-2; the D gene is possibly TRBD1 (6 bases). Trimming took 6 bases from V and 0 from J, leaving 8 bases between them. Per the germline V gene, CDR1 is MNHEY and CDR2 is SVGAGI. The CDR3 has 14 amino acids. The CDR3 DNA follows: TGTGCCAGCAGACAGGGACCGAACACCGGGGAGCTGTTTTTT. Protein sequence: CASRQGPNTGELFF.

The CDR3 DNA reads as TGTGCCAGTAGCTTCAGGGGGCCCAACTACGAGCAGTACTTC. Encoded protein: CASSFRGPNYEQYF. The chain uses TRBV19 and TRBJ2-5; TRBD1 aligns across 8 bases. TRBJ2-7 explains the end of the DNA better; the J call may be wrong. Germline values: CDR1 LNHDA, CDR2 SQIVND (reference sequence). This CDR3 region has 14 residues.

This chain connects TRBV28 to TRBJ2-5; no firm D call. The CDR3 extends over 15 amino acids. V lost 5 bases to trimming and J lost 1 base, with 14 bases between them. Germline V gives CDR1 MDHEN, CDR2 SYDVKM. The CDR3 sequence: CASSEETPLQETQYF. CDR3 DNA: TGTGCCAGCAGTGAGGAAACCCCCCTCCAAGAGACCCAGTACTTC.

This clone was seen more than once but under ten times. The chain is built from TRBV10-3 and TRBJ2-1; perhaps TRBD1 as D (5 bases). The V end was cut by 8 bases, the J end by 6 bases, with 17 bases between. Germline V gene lookup returns CDR1 ENHRY and CDR2 SYGVKD. CDR3 size: 14 residues. This CDR3 is CAIATGANPNEQFF. CDR3 coding DNA: TGTGCCATCGCGACTGGGGCTAACCCCAATGAGCAGTTCTTC.

The chain couples TRBV11-1 to TRBJ2-7; D remains ambiguous. Per germline, CDR1 SGHAT and CDR2 FQDESV (reference sequence). This CDR3 spans 15 amino acids. The germline V and J ends were trimmed by 4 bases and 2 bases, with 15 bases remaining between them. The CDR3 reads CASSSTQTITYEQYF. In DNA form, the CDR3 reads TGTGCCAGCAGCTCTACACAAACCATCACCTACGAGCAGTACTTC. Using reference TRBV11-1 and TRBJ2-7 for the parts outside the CDR3, the full variable domain is EAEVAQSPRYKITEKSQAVAFWCDPISGHATLYWYRQILGQGPELLVQFQDESVVDDSQLPKDRFSAERLKGVDSTLKIQPAELGDSAMYLCASSSTQTITYEQYFGPGTRLTVT.

V usage is TRBV6-5 and J usage is TRBJ2-7; 9 positions match TRBD1. CDR1 is MNHEY, CDR2 SVGAGI, per germline. The CDR3 sequence is 15 residues long. The ends lost 0 bases at V and 5 bases at J; junction bases unmatched: 5. CDR3 bases: TGTGCCAGCAGTTACTCTGACAGGGGGTATCACGAGCAGTACTTC. It is translated as CASSYSDRGYHEQYF.

The chain couples TRBV6-7 to TRBJ2-7, with no clear D. TRBV6-7 is sorted into the ORF group, with uncertain function. The CDR3 has 13 amino acids. V was trimmed by 0 bases and J by 4 bases, leaving 7 bases between them. The CDR3, as DNA: TGTGCCAGCAGTTACTCGACGGGTTACGAGCAGTACTTC. It yields the protein CASSYSTGYEQYF.

V usage is TRBV6-5 and J usage is TRBJ1-6; unclear D gene. V lost 8 bases and J lost 7, with 15 bases in between. The CDR3 covers 14 residues. Germline V gene data show CDR1 as MNHEY and CDR2 as SVGAGI. This CDR3 reads CASLPPGLNSPLHF. The CDR3, as DNA: TGTGCCAGCCTACCTCCGGGATTAAATTCACCCCTCCACTTT.

The chain is built from TRBV28 and TRBJ2-7; no definite D call. Germline assignment: CDR1 MDHEN and CDR2 SYDVKM. V gave up 6 bases and J gave up 3 bases, with 6 bases separating them. This CDR3 has 11 amino acids. DNA for the CDR3: TGTGCCAGCAGCAGTTACTACGAGCAGTACTTC. Translated, it gives CASSSYYEQYF.